This TCR beta chain was found in a study of blood T cells in healthy people across ages. The use of a sample-barcoded 5' primer and a J-beta primer mix characterized a second PCR of roughly 6 to 11 cycles. TCRdb reprocessed the 5' RACE reads via MiXCR and lists one record per CDR3 protein. The table records over a million distinct CDR3 sequences, roughly 43% of them present only once. This clonotype was detected only a few times. As yet, its antigen is unknown. Whole-study findings and limits: No one knew whether donors had CMV, which possibly confounded expanded clonotype changes.

Trimming left V 4 bases short and J 6 bases short, with 11 bases between. The germline V gene has CDR1 KGHDR and CDR2 SFDVKD. CDR3 length: 14 amino acids. The sample consisted of blood. This TCR was recovered from a woman aged 18-29 years in good health. The gene calls are TRBV24-1 and TRBJ2-2; D gene ambiguous. CDR3 in DNA: TGTGCCACCAGTGAGTTGAGAGAGTCCGGGGAGCTGTTTTTT. Its protein product is CATSELRESGELFF.